In its sample, the clone carrying this TCR beta chain was seen a few times. The antigen remains undetermined. CDR1 SGHRS and CDR2 YFSETQ come from the germline V gene. This CDR3 comprises 15 residues. The V gene lost 0 bases and the J gene lost 9 bases, with 16 bases spanning the gap. Relapse after autologous stem cell transplantation occurred in every patient, and brentuximab vedotin exposure varied. TCRdb's table, derived via immunoSEQ multiplex PCR, lists solely in-frame clones and lacks some. The sample carries about 94,000 clones, about 88% recorded once. This sample is drawn from a study of PD-1 blockade in classical Hodgkin lymphoma. Study observations and caveats: Lower baseline TCR diversity marked trial partial responders and progressors. With CD4+ cells, TCR diversity rose significantly by C4D1, but not with CD8+ cells.

The sequencing used peripheral blood mononuclear cells (PBMCs), collected before the second cycle of nivolumab. This clonotype originated in a human donor with classical Hodgkin lymphoma. The rearrangement links TRBV5-1 to TRBJ2-1, with TRBD1 as a possible D gene (5 bases). For the CDR3, the DNA is TGCGCCAGCAGCTTGGGAGACAGTGCTCTGGGTGAGCAGTTCTTC. This sequence encodes CASSLGDSALGEQFF. The whole variable domain, filled in from reference TRBV5-1 and TRBJ2-1, reads KAGVTQTPRYLIKTRGQQVTLSCSPISGHRSVSWYQQTPGQGLQFLFEYFSETQRNKGNFPGRFSGRQFSNSRSEMNVSTLELGDSALYLCASSLGDSALGEQFFGPGTRLTVL.